This record looks at one T cell receptor (beta chain) sequence and its context. This entry belongs to a study of technical replicates of blood from a handful of donors. V shed 4 bases and J 8 bases; nucleotides not matched to a gene: 3. The CDR3 runs 12 residues. The germline CDR1 and CDR2 sequences are LGHNA and YNFKEQ. The repertoire was sequenced with immunoSEQ multiplex PCR; TCRdb's copy has only in-frame clones and lacks some. In the table there are 70,000 to 95,000 clones, approximately 96% of which are singletons. V gene TRBV4-2 combines with J gene TRBJ1-2; 8 nucleotides agree with TRBD1. Material for sequencing was T cells isolated from PBMCs. This TCR derives from a human donor in good health. CDR3 amino acids: CASSRGQDGYTF. The CDR3 DNA is TGTGCCAGCAGCCGGGGACAGGACGGCTACACCTTC.